The 21 T cell receptor beta chains below come from one sample, sequenced in a study of radiation and T cells in renal cell carcinoma. The data were produced by immunoSEQ multiplex PCR, yet TCRdb's version contains in-frame clones alone and is incomplete. The table includes tens of thousands of clones, around 78% detected once. Described time point: blood 2 weeks post-SBRT. Treatment here: 15 Gy SBRT to primary tumor, nephrectomy 4 weeks later. Here the sequenced sample was blood, taken from a patient whose treatment included radiotherapy and nephrectomy. Every receptor here comes from a man aged 60-69 years with renal cell carcinoma.

A single count supports this clone. The rearrangement uses TRBV30 and TRBJ2-7, with 7 bases lining up with TRBD1. CDR1 and CDR2 from the germline V gene are GTSNPN and SVGIG (reference sequence). The CDR3 runs to 15 residues. The V segment lost 3 bases and the J segment 1 base; nucleotides outside the gene matches: 9. CDR3 loop: CAWSSRQGVSYEQYF. CDR3 nucleotides: TGTGCCTGGAGCTCGAGGCAGGGGGTTTCCTACGAGCAGTACTTC.

The chain combines TRBV5-1 with TRBJ1-2; no definite D call. V was cut by 0 bases and J by 7 bases, with 10 bases left in between. Germline CDR1 and CDR2: SGHRS and YFSETQ. The CDR3 covers 13 residues. The CDR3 DNA follows: TGCGCCAGCAGCTTGGGCGGGTACTTTGGCTACACCTTC. Its protein is CASSLGGYFGYTF.

The genes are TRBV2 and TRBJ1-5, with D perhaps matching TRBD1 (5 bases). Trimming pared 4 bases from V and 3 bases from J, leaving 10 bases between. There are 14 residues in the CDR3. Germline values: CDR1 SNHLY, CDR2 FYNNEI. In DNA, the CDR3 is TGTGCCAGCAGTGGGCAGGGTACCAATCAGCCCCAGCATTTT. Amino acid sequence: CASSGQGTNQPQHF.

The chain carries TRBV19 and TRBJ1-2; 7 nucleotides agree with TRBD1. Germline V gives CDR1 LNHDA, CDR2 SQIVND (reference sequence). CDR3 size: 13 residues. V shed 10 bases and J 2 bases; nucleotides not matched to a gene: 7. CDR3: CATVQGPNYGYTF. CDR3 coding DNA: TGTGCCACCGTACAGGGGCCCAACTATGGCTACACCTTC.

This chain uses TRBV29-1 with TRBJ2-3, with 8 positions matching TRBD2. This CDR3 contains 15 residues. V lost 6 bases, J lost 0 bases, and 8 bases stayed unmatched. Germline V gene lookup returns CDR1 SQVTM and CDR2 ANQGSEA. The CDR3 reads CSVTWAGGSTDTQYF. The DNA for the CDR3 is TGCAGCGTCACCTGGGCGGGGGGAAGCACAGATACGCAGTATTTT.

The chain recombines TRBV5-1 with TRBJ1-1; 8 bases fit TRBD1. The CDR3 sequence is 16 residues long. With V trimmed by 1 base and J by 6 bases, 11 bases remained unmatched. The V gene's germline CDR1 is SGHRS and CDR2 YFSETQ. CDR3 sequence (DNA): TGCGCCAGCAGCTTGACAGGGGGGCCGTCTGGGGCTGAAGCTTTCTTT. As protein: CASSLTGGPSGAEAFF.

The J gene is TRBJ1-1, the V gene TRBV5-6, with D maybe TRBD1 (5 bases). Germline V gene data show CDR1 as SGHDT and CDR2 as YYEEEE. The ends were cut back, 4 bases at V and 3 bases at J, with 13 bases in the middle. This CDR3 comprises 14 residues. This CDR3 reads CASSPKGIDTEAFF. The CDR3 DNA sequence: TGTGCCAGCAGCCCTAAGGGGATTGACACTGAAGCTTTCTTT. The variable domain in full, with the rest retrieved from reference TRBV5-6 and TRBJ1-1, is DAGVTQSPTHLIKTRGQQVTLRCSPKSGHDTVSWYQQALGQGPQFIFQYYEEEERQRGNFPDRFSGHQFPNYSSELNVNALLLGDSALYLCASSPKGIDTEAFFGQGTRLTVV.

The chain recombines TRBV2 with TRBJ1-3; D remains ambiguous. Germline CDR1 is SNHLY and CDR2 is FYNNEI. Trimming pared 1 base from V and 7 bases from J, leaving 14 bases between. This CDR3 is 15 amino acids long. CDR3 sequence reads: CASSEGVRSANTIYF. As DNA, the CDR3 is TGTGCCAGCAGTGAAGGAGTCAGGTCTGCTAACACCATATATTTT.

Written as DNA, the CDR3 is TGTGCCAGCAGCCTTACAGGGGGCTCGGACGAGCAGTACTTC. It translates to CASSLTGGSDEQYF. The rearrangement joins TRBV11-2 to TRBJ2-7; 9 nucleotides align to TRBD1. Germline values: CDR1 SGHAT, CDR2 FQNNGV. V lost 5 bases and J lost 5; bases outside the gene matches: 7. The CDR3 totals 14 residues.

CDR3 in DNA: TGCGCCAGCAGCCAAGATGGGACAGGCGGGGAGACCCAGTACTTC. Translating gives CASSQDGTGGETQYF. The J gene is TRBJ2-5, the V gene TRBV4-1; 8 positions match TRBD1. V shed 0 bases, J shed 5 bases, and the junction held 5 bases outside the gene matches. Germline assignment: CDR1 MGHRA and CDR2 YSYEKL. The CDR3 is made up of 15 amino acids.

The V call is TRBV13, the J call TRBJ2-3; D is perhaps TRBD1 (6 bases). The CDR3 loop spans 13 amino acids. Germline lookup yields CDR1 PRHDT and CDR2 FYEKMQ (reference sequence). The V gene lost 7 bases and the J gene lost 4 bases, with 12 bases spanning the gap. CDR3 in amino acids: CASTGQHADTQYF. The CDR3 coding sequence is TGTGCCAGCACAGGACAGCACGCAGATACGCAGTATTTT.

The rearrangement joins TRBV6-5 to TRBJ1-3, with a weak D call TRBD1 (6 bases). The V end was cut by 0 bases, the J end by 0 bases, with 9 bases between. The CDR3 spans 16 residues. The V gene's germline CDR1 is MNHEY and CDR2 SVGAGI. The chain's CDR3 is CASSYSDSFSGNTIYF. The DNA for the CDR3 is TGTGCCAGCAGTTACTCGGACAGCTTCTCTGGAAACACCATATATTTT.

The rearrangement uses TRBV9 and TRBJ1-1, with a tentative D call TRBD1 (5 bases). Trimming cost V 1 base and J 7 bases, with 14 bases left between them. The CDR3 runs to 14 residues. The germline CDR1 and CDR2 sequences are SGDLS and YYNGEE. CDR3 nucleotides: TGTGCCAGCAGCGTACGAGGGGCGCGTGATGAAGCTTTCTTT. This translates into CASSVRGARDEAFF.

This clone was recorded only once. V usage is TRBV25-1 and J usage is TRBJ2-3, with D possibly TRBD2 on 5 matching bases. This CDR3 has 12 amino acids. CDR1 is MGHDK, CDR2 SYGVNS, per germline. Trimming left V 5 bases short and J 4 bases short, with 7 bases between. CDR3 amino acids: CASSTEADTQYF. CDR3 nucleotide sequence: TGTGCCAGCAGTACGGAGGCAGATACGCAGTATTTT.

The rearrangement links TRBV19 to TRBJ2-7, with unresolved D. Germline loops: CDR1 LNHDA, CDR2 SQIVND (reference sequence). The V end lost 6 bases, the J end lost 0 bases, and 15 bases lay between the germline ends. This CDR3 is built from 15 residues. DNA of the CDR3: TGTGCCAGTAGCCAATACACTACGAGCTCCTACGAGCAGTACTTC. This codes for CASSQYTTSSYEQYF.

The gene calls are TRBV7-2 and TRBJ2-5, with D maybe TRBD2 (5 bases). Per the germline V gene, CDR1 is SGHTA and CDR2 is FQGNSA. CDR3 length: 13 amino acids. Trimming took 4 bases from V and 3 from J, leaving 9 bases between them. This CDR3 reads CASSYSGEETQYF. DNA for the CDR3: TGTGCCAGCAGCTACTCCGGGGAAGAGACCCAGTACTTC.

This chain uses TRBV7-2 with TRBJ2-3, with 9 bases lining up with TRBD2. Germline-derived CDR1 and CDR2 are SGHTA and FQGNSA. Trimming cost V 5 bases and J 6 bases; bases outside gene matches: 12. CDR3 size: 16 residues. CDR3 loop: CASSGGWSGRPDTQYF. CDR3 coding DNA: TGTGCCAGCAGCGGGGGCTGGAGCGGGAGGCCCGATACGCAGTATTTT.

The rearrangement joins TRBV19 to TRBJ1-1, with 10 bases fitting TRBD1. V trimming: 8 bases; J trimming: 5 bases; junction bases outside the gene matches: 5. There are 13 residues in the CDR3. Germline CDR1 and CDR2: LNHDA and SQIVND (reference sequence). The CDR3 DNA reads TGTGCCAGTGCCGGGACAGGGGCGACTGAAGCTTTCTTT. Its translation: CASAGTGATEAFF.

This clone has just a few counts. The V gene is TRBV5-1, the J gene TRBJ2-5, with D perhaps TRBD1 (6 bases). The V gene lost 0 bases and the J gene lost 2 bases, with 8 bases spanning the gap. Germline CDR1 is SGHRS and CDR2 is YFSETQ. The CDR3 has 14 residues. The CDR3: CASSLETGQETQYF. The CDR3, as DNA: TGCGCCAGCAGCTTGGAGACAGGACAAGAGACCCAGTACTTC.

This chain joins TRBV19 and TRBJ1-2; no firm D call. Looked up from germline, CDR1 is LNHDA and CDR2 is SQIVND (reference sequence). There are 15 residues in the CDR3. Trimming took 5 bases from V and 4 from J, leaving 17 bases between them. The DNA for the CDR3 is TGTGCCAGTAGTGCAGGCAGTACGAGGTCCTATGGCTACACCTTC. Residues: CASSAGSTRSYGYTF.

This clone was observed once. The chain is built from TRBV5-4 and TRBJ2-1; D may be TRBD2 (5 bases). The length of the CDR3 is 16 residues. Germline lookup yields CDR1 SGHNT and CDR2 YYREEE (reference sequence). V lost 2 bases and J 0 bases, leaving 12 bases between the germline ends. The CDR3, as DNA: TGTGCCAGCAGCTTAGATCGGGATAGCTCCTACAATGAGCAGTTCTTC. It specifies CASSLDRDSSYNEQFF.